Following are 14 T cell receptor beta chains from one sample sequenced in a study of blood T cell repertoires in COVID-19. Libraries were prepared by immunoSEQ multiplex PCR; TCRdb keeps only in-frame clonotypes and omits some of them. The data show some 200,000 clones, with approximately 82% seen just once and less than 15% held by the top ten. The source material was peripheral blood. The receptors shown here come from a human donor in a cohort sampled during active COVID-19.

This clone has only a few counts. The genes are TRBV6-5 and TRBJ1-2; tentatively, D is TRBD1 (6 bases). Trimming shortened V by 7 bases and J by 6 bases, and 15 bases separated the two germline ends. The CDR3 extends over 13 amino acids. Germline-derived CDR1 and CDR2 are MNHEY and SVGAGI. The CDR3 region is CASTPTTGNGYTF. Here the CDR3 DNA reads TGTGCCAGCACCCCGACTACAGGGAATGGCTACACCTTC.

A single count supports this clone. The chain couples TRBV2 to TRBJ2-7, with D hard to call. Per germline, CDR1 SNHLY and CDR2 FYNNEI. V lost 3 bases, J lost 3 bases, and 9 bases lay in between. The CDR3 runs 13 residues. The CDR3, as DNA: TGTGCCAGCAGTGATGGTTTCGGCTACGAGCAGTACTTC. Protein sequence: CASSDGFGYEQYF. Full variable domain (missing parts from reference TRBV2 and TRBJ2-7): EPEVTQTPSHQVTQMGQEVILRCVPISNHLYFYWYRQILGQKVEFLVSFYNNEISEKSEIFDDQFSVERPDGSNFTLKIRSTKLEDSAMYFCASSDGFGYEQYFGPGTRLTVT.

A single count supports this clone. The rearrangement links TRBV28 to TRBJ2-7; D unresolved. Germline assignment: CDR1 MDHEN and CDR2 SYDVKM. The CDR3 has 16 amino acids. Trimming left V 2 bases short and J 0 bases short, with 14 bases between. For the CDR3, the DNA is TGTGCCAGCAGTTTAGTGGCACAGCCAGGCTCCTACGAGCAGTACTTC. Translation: CASSLVAQPGSYEQYF.

The table lists this clone with a count of one. The chain employs TRBV28 and TRBJ2-4, with D possibly being TRBD1 (6 bases). The germline V and J ends were trimmed by 3 bases and 1 base, with 16 bases remaining between them. Germline CDR1 MDHEN, CDR2 SYDVKM. The CDR3 covers 17 residues. The CDR3 bases are TGTGCCAGCAGTTTCTCCAGGGGTGGGGTTGCCAAAAACATTCAGTACTTC. Translated: CASSFSRGGVAKNIQYF.

V gene TRBV11-2 combines with J gene TRBJ2-1; TRBD2 matches at 12 bases. Germline V gene sequence: CDR1 SGHAT, CDR2 FQNNGV. The V and J ends lost 5 bases and 9 bases, in that order; junction bases with no gene match: 14. This CDR3 region has 17 residues. CDR3 sequence reads: CASSARRPGLAGTEQFF. CDR3 sequence (DNA): TGTGCCAGCAGCGCCCGGAGACCGGGACTAGCGGGCACTGAGCAGTTCTTC.

The chain carries TRBV5-4 and TRBJ2-3, with 8 bases identical to TRBD2. V was clipped by 6 bases and J by 1 base; unmatched bases: 4. In germline, CDR1 is SGHNT, CDR2 YYREEE (reference sequence). CDR3 size: 14 residues. The CDR3 is CASTLGGGTDTQYF. The CDR3 DNA follows: TGTGCCAGCACCCTCGGGGGGGGCACAGATACGCAGTATTTT. Complete variable domain (other parts from reference TRBV5-4 and TRBJ2-3): ETGVTQSPTHLIKTRGQQVTLRCSSQSGHNTVSWYQQALGQGPQFIFQYYREEENGRGNFPPRFSGLQFPNYSSELNVNALELDDSALYLCASTLGGGTDTQYFGPGTRLTVL.

The chain carries TRBV5-1 and TRBJ1-1; D gene uncertain. The CDR3 has 16 residues. Looked up from germline, CDR1 is SGHRS and CDR2 is YFSETQ. The ends were cut back, 0 bases at V and 0 bases at J, with 12 bases in the middle. The CDR3 is CASSLAAGIMNTEAFF. DNA for the CDR3: TGCGCCAGCAGCTTGGCGGCAGGAATCATGAACACTGAAGCTTTCTTT.

V and J are TRBV2 and TRBJ2-7, with D possibly being TRBD2 (6 bases). Germline V gene lookup returns CDR1 SNHLY and CDR2 FYNNEI. The CDR3 loop spans 14 amino acids. V was cut by 2 bases and J by 3 bases, with 11 bases left in between. The CDR3 nucleotides read TGTGCCAGCAGTGAATACGGGAGCTACTACGAGCAGTACTTC. It codes for CASSEYGSYYEQYF.

The chain has TRBV15 and TRBJ2-7; TRBD2 is a possible D gene (7 bases). Germline values: CDR1 LNHNV, CDR2 YYDKDF (reference sequence). V was pared by 3 bases and J by 0 bases, with 12 bases between. This CDR3 is built from 15 residues. The CDR3 nucleotides read TGTGCCACCAGCAGGGGGGCGGGGGCCTCCTACGAGCAGTACTTC. Its translation: CATSRGAGASYEQYF. Filled out from reference TRBV15 and TRBJ2-7, the complete variable domain reads DAMVIQNPRYQVTQFGKPVTLSCSQTLNHNVMYWYQQKSSQAPKLLFHYYDKDFNNEADTPDNFQSRRPNTSFCFLDIRSPGLGDTAMYLCATSRGAGASYEQYFGPGTRLTVT.

This rearrangement joins TRBV18 to TRBJ2-1, with 11 bases matching TRBD2. CDR3 length: 15 amino acids. Germline assignment: CDR1 KGHSH and CDR2 LQKENI. V lost 3 bases to trimming and J lost 6 bases; unmatched junction nucleotides: 4. The CDR3 DNA reads as TGTGCCAGCTCACCCACTAGCGGGAGCGGCAATGAGCAGTTCTTC. It encodes CASSPTSGSGNEQFF.

This chain uses TRBV10-3 with TRBJ2-1; the match to TRBD2 covers 13 bases. Germline CDR1 reads ENHRY; CDR2 reads SYGVKD. With 2 bases clipped from V and 5 bases from J, the junction kept 6 bases outside the gene matches. The CDR3 is made up of 17 amino acids. The chain's CDR3 is CAISEATSGRDHNEQFF. Here the CDR3 DNA reads TGTGCCATCAGTGAGGCCACTAGCGGGAGGGACCACAATGAGCAGTTCTTC.

This rearrangement joins TRBV19 to TRBJ1-2, with D unclear. The CDR3 sequence is 13 residues long. Germline V gene data show CDR1 as LNHDA and CDR2 as SQIVND (reference sequence). Trimming took 5 bases from V and 7 from J, leaving 14 bases between them. The DNA for the CDR3 is TGTGCCAGTAGTGCAGCTAGTTTACGTGGCTACACCTTC. This encodes CASSAASLRGYTF.

The V gene is TRBV7-9, the J gene TRBJ1-2; TRBD1 is a possible D gene (6 bases). In germline, CDR1 is SEHNR, CDR2 FQNEAQ (reference sequence). The ends were cut back, 5 bases at V and 6 bases at J, with 13 bases in the middle. The CDR3 extends over 13 amino acids. CDR3 DNA sequence: TGTGCCAGCAGCCCTGACAGGCTGAATGGCTACACCTTC. The encoded protein is CASSPDRLNGYTF. The full variable domain, rest sourced from reference TRBV7-9 and TRBJ1-2, is DTGVSQNPRHKITKRGQNVTFRCDPISEHNRLYWYRQTLGQGPEFLTYFQNEAQLEKSRLLSDRFSAERPKGSFSTLEIQRTEQGDSAMYLCASSPDRLNGYTFGSGTRLTVV.

The chain carries TRBV19 and TRBJ1-5; 7 bases align to TRBD1. The CDR3 contains 16 residues. Germline CDR1 and CDR2: LNHDA and SQIVND (reference sequence). V was clipped by 1 base and J by 3 bases; unmatched bases: 6. CDR3 amino acids: CASSIVTGEHNQPQHF. The CDR3 region has the DNA TGTGCCAGTAGTATAGTTACAGGGGAACACAATCAGCCCCAGCATTTT.